The 21 T cell receptor beta chains in this list originate from one sample, sequenced in a study of tumor-infiltrating lymphocytes in primary liver carcinoma. Total RNA amounting to 500 ng was the source from which TCR beta cDNA was made with a constant-region primer. Investigators got TCR beta libraries out of three nested multiplex PCR rounds, done with slightly modified ARM-PCR. A C-beta reverse primer was combined with TRBV1-TRBV30 forward primers in the first two PCR rounds, and each round had 10 cycles. TCRdb reprocessed the multiplex PCR reads with MiXCR, giving one entry per CDR3 protein. The sample has 100,000 to 150,000 distinct CDR3 sequences; under 65% are singletons. For each extraction, RNA and DNA were obtained together from 20-30 mg of unsorted bulk tissue. The sequencing input was liver tumor tissue from sampling region 3. Subset specified: tumor region T3, left-lateral pole. The source of these receptors is a woman aged 55-75 years with primary liver carcinoma and hepatitis B virus infection.

This clonotype was detected a few times. The V and J genes are TRBV20-1 and TRBJ2-4; D remains unclear. Deletions cut 5 bases from V and 1 base from J, with 18 bases between. CDR3 length: 16 amino acids. Germline lookup yields CDR1 DFQATT and CDR2 SNEGSKA (reference sequence). The CDR3 bases are TGCAGTGCTCCAAGGGCCGGCCATAATGCCAAAAACATTCAGTACTTC. It specifies CSAPRAGHNAKNIQYF.

Of note for this clonotype: A read error is likely, as this CDR3 ends without the conserved phenylalanine or tryptophan. The chain joins TRBV11-2 to TRBJ2-3; D may be TRBD1 (5 bases). The tail of the sequence fits TRBJ1-5 better, so the J call may be wrong. This CDR3 comprises 15 residues. The germline V gene has CDR1 SGHAT and CDR2 FQNNGV. The DNA for the CDR3 is TGTGCCAGCAGCACTCGTCCTTCCCCCACAGGTACGCAGCATTCT. It codes for CASSTRPSPTGTQHS.

This sequence joins TRBV7-9 and TRBJ2-3, with 7 bases aligning to TRBD2. V was pared by 5 bases and J by 0 bases, with 11 bases of the junction left unmatched. CDR3 length: 17 residues. Germline CDR1 and CDR2: SEHNR and FQNEAQ (reference sequence). CDR3 loop: CASSPLDGGTSTDTQYF. DNA for the CDR3: TGTGCCAGCAGCCCTCTCGACGGGGGGACTAGCACAGATACGCAGTATTTT.

The genes are TRBV29-1 and TRBJ1-1; D ambiguous. V lost 5 bases and J 3 bases, leaving 13 bases between the germline ends. CDR1 is SQVTM and CDR2 is ANQGSEA in the germline V gene. The CDR3 has 13 residues. CDR3 in DNA: TGCAGCGTTATTTTCTCCATGGACACTGAAGCTTTCTTT. Residues: CSVIFSMDTEAFF.

The chain joins TRBV28 to TRBJ1-2, with D hard to call. The germline V gene encodes CDR1 MDHEN and CDR2 SYDVKM. This CDR3 is built from 15 residues. Trimming removed 9 bases at V and 3 bases at J, with 20 bases between. CDR3 DNA: TGTGCCAGGAGCCCATCGGCGAGTTTGGACTATGGCTACACCTTC. Translated, it gives CARSPSASLDYGYTF.

Concerning this clonotype: The CDR3 ends on some other residue instead of the conserved phenylalanine or tryptophan, so this is likely a read error. The J gene is TRBJ2-3, the V gene TRBV11-3; the D gene is possibly TRBD2 (5 bases). Germline CDR1 and CDR2: SGHNT and YENEEA. CDR3 length: 15 residues. The germline V and J ends were trimmed by 9 bases and 1 base, with 17 bases remaining between them. The CDR3 coding sequence is TGTGCCAGTAGCCCAACTAGGATGCGCACAGATACGCAGTATTAT. As protein: CASSPTRMRTDTQYY.

The rearrangement links TRBV25-1 to TRBJ2-1; weak D call: TRBD2 (5 bases). Germline V gives CDR1 MGHDK, CDR2 SYGVNS. The V and J ends lost 6 bases and 1 base respectively, with 10 bases between them. The CDR3 consists of 14 residues. The CDR3 DNA reads TGTGCCAGCAGGAAACGGGGATCCTACAATGAGCAGTTCTTC. This sequence encodes CASRKRGSYNEQFF.

This clonotype was found a few times. A much larger clone lies a single base off, so this may be a read error. The rearrangement uses TRBV28 and TRBJ2-3, with D possibly TRBD1 on 6 matching bases. CDR1 is MDHEN and CDR2 is SYDVKM in the germline V gene. The CDR3 extends over 16 amino acids. Trimming shortened V by 6 bases and J by 2 bases, and 18 bases separated the two germline ends. CDR3 residues: CASRPQGLVYTDTQYF. The CDR3 DNA reads as TGTGCCAGCAGACCTCAGGGGTTGGTGTACACAGATACGCAGTATTTT.

This clonotype was seen ten or more times. The chain combines TRBV6-5 with TRBJ2-7; the match to TRBD2 covers 12 bases. The CDR3 is made up of 15 amino acids. J lost 1 base, V lost 6 bases, and 4 bases had no gene match. Germline V gene sequence: CDR1 MNHEY, CDR2 SVGAGI. CDR3 DNA sequence: TGTGCCAGCAGAACCCTAGCGGGAGGGTCCTACGAGCAGTACTTC. It encodes CASRTLAGGSYEQYF.

The rearrangement joins TRBV11-1 to TRBJ2-7; D is undetermined. Germline values: CDR1 SGHAT, CDR2 FQDESV (reference sequence). Trimming removed 5 bases from V and 3 bases from J, with 17 bases in between. CDR3 length equals 15 residues. The CDR3 protein is CASSLRRAIFYEQYF. CDR3 nucleotide sequence: TGTGCCAGCAGCCTAAGGAGAGCCATATTCTACGAGCAGTACTTC.

The gene calls are TRBV20-1 and TRBJ2-7; D perhaps matches TRBD1 (6 bases). Germline V gene lookup returns CDR1 DFQATT and CDR2 SNEGSKA (reference sequence). Trimming cost V 2 bases and J 1 base, with 12 bases left between them. The CDR3 contains 14 residues. In nucleotides, the CDR3 is TGCAGTGCTAGAAACAGGGATATATCCTACGAGCAGTACTTC. This gives the protein CSARNRDISYEQYF.

A remark on this clonotype: The CDR3 does not end in the conserved phenylalanine or tryptophan, so this is likely a read error. The chain joins TRBV12-3 or TRBV12-4 to TRBJ2-7; D unclear. The CDR3 contains 11 residues. The CDR3 region has the DNA TGTGCCAGTAGTTTAGTCGGCGAGCAGTACCTC. This sequence encodes CASSLVGEQYL.

This clonotype was observed a few times. A read error is possible here, since a much larger clone lies one base away. The chain uses TRBV10-3 and TRBJ1-4; no definite D call. The CDR3 runs 14 residues. Germline V CDR1 and CDR2: ENHRY, SYGVKD. Trimming cost V 2 bases and J 3 bases, with 7 bases left between them. CDR3 protein: CAISERGANEKLFF. The CDR3 DNA reads TGTGCCATCAGTGAGCGGGGAGCTAATGAAAAACTGTTTTTT.

For this clonotype: This may arise from a read error, as a much more abundant clone is one base away. This rearrangement joins TRBV5-1 to TRBJ2-5; D tentatively reads TRBD1 or TRBD2 (5 bases each). Germline-derived CDR1 and CDR2 are SGHRS and YFSETQ. The CDR3 contains 16 residues. The V gene lost 3 bases and the J gene lost 1 base, with 16 bases spanning the gap. CDR3 bases: TGCGCCAGCAGCTCTGTATCGGGTGGGACCCAAGAGACCCAGTACTTC. Protein product: CASSSVSGGTQETQYF.

A word on this clonotype: This CDR3 fails to terminate in the conserved phenylalanine or tryptophan, so it likely reflects a read error. This sequence joins TRBV11-2 and TRBJ2-1; D perhaps matches TRBD2 (7 bases). The CDR3 contains 18 residues. The V end lost 3 bases, the J end lost 8 bases, and 26 bases lay between the germline ends. Germline V lookup: CDR1 SGHAT, CDR2 FQNNGV. In nucleotides, the CDR3 is TGTGCCAGCAGCTTGGGGCTCGCAGGGGACTATATGGCAGATGAGCAGTTCTTA. It yields the protein CASSLGLAGDYMADEQFL.

This clonotype appeared a few times. The rearrangement uses TRBV5-1 and TRBJ2-5; the match to TRBD2 covers 8 bases. V lost 1 base and J lost 5; bases outside the gene matches: 13. The CDR3 is made up of 17 amino acids. Germline V CDR1 and CDR2: SGHRS, YFSETQ. This CDR3 reads CASSLYGERGGRETQYF. CDR3 coding DNA: TGCGCCAGCAGCTTGTACGGAGAGCGAGGCGGGAGGGAGACCCAGTACTTC.

On this clonotype itself: At one of its ends the junction is not consistent with the germline gene, which may arise from a read error. The rearrangement joins TRBV20-1 to TRBJ2-1, with TRBD2 matching 8 bases. CDR1 DFQATT and CDR2 SNEGSKA come from the germline V gene (reference sequence). The CDR3 runs to 20 residues. This CDR3 is CSASPLSGKLGGSSNNEQFF. For the CDR3, the DNA is TGCAGTGCTAGCCCTCTTAGCGGGAAATTAGGGGGGAGCTCCAACAATGAGCAGTTCTTC.

Regarding this clonotype: Germline and junction disagree at one end, which may indicate a read error. CDR3: CASSLDGMDTGDLFF. The CDR3 DNA sequence: TGTGCCAGCAGCTTGGACGGGATGGACACCGGGGACCTGTTTTTT. J is TRBJ2-2 and V is TRBV11-2; D assignment may be TRBD1 or TRBD2 (5 bases each). The CDR3 length is 15 residues. CDR1 and CDR2 (germline): SGHAT, FQNNGV. The whole variable domain, remainder taken from reference TRBV11-2 and TRBJ2-2, is EAGVAQSPRYKIIEKRQSVAFWCNPISGHATLYWYQQILGQGPKLLIQFQNNGVVDDSQLPKDRFSAERLKGVDSTLKIQPAKLEDSAVYLCASSLDGMDTGDLFFGEGSRLTVL.

With regard to this clonotype: This clone may be a read error of a much larger clone one base away. The chain recombines TRBV6-1 with TRBJ2-7, with D possibly being TRBD2 (6 bases). The CDR3 extends over 16 amino acids. In germline, CDR1 is MNHNS, CDR2 SASEGT. CDR3: CASSPSAGSSYYEHYF. The CDR3 DNA follows: TGTGCCAGCAGTCCCTCGGCGGGATCGAGTTACTACGAGCACTACTTC.

In this sample, this clonotype turned up many times. The J gene is TRBJ1-2, the V gene TRBV29-1; TRBD1 aligns across 9 bases. The junction had 13 bases not matched to a gene; V was cut back by 1 base and J by 4 bases. Germline V CDR1 and CDR2: SQVTM, ANQGSEA. There are 17 residues in the CDR3. Here the CDR3 DNA reads TGCAGCGTTGAAGTCGCGGGGCAAACAGGGGGCGGCTATGGCTACACCTTC. Protein product: CSVEVAGQTGGGYGYTF.

As for this clonotype: A read error may account for a junction end that differs from germline. The chain joins TRBV12-3 or TRBV12-4 to TRBJ2-2, with 9 bases lining up with TRBD2. The CDR3 length is 17 residues. The CDR3 sequence: CASTAGGPSTHTGGLFF. Written as DNA, the CDR3 is TGTGCCAGTACCGCGGGAGGGCCAAGTACCCACACCGGGGGGCTGTTTTTT.